The source of this T cell receptor (beta chain) is a study of OX40 agonist ivuxolimab in advanced cancers. The V and J ends lost 0 bases and 4 bases, in that order; junction bases with no gene match: 5. CDR1 SGHRS and CDR2 YFSETQ come from the germline V gene. There are 15 residues in the CDR3. Sequencing used immunoSEQ multiplex PCR; TCRdb keeps in-frame clones, though not all of them. The sample records about 100,000 clones, approximately 90% being singletons. This sequence originates from an adult with an advanced solid tumor such as melanoma, head and neck, liver or kidney cancer. This sequence joins TRBV5-1 and TRBJ2-7; 9 bases agree with TRBD1. The sample here was CD4+ or CD8+ T cells sorted from blood, taken in a trial of the OX40 agonist ivuxolimab. The CDR3 DNA follows: TGCGCCAGCAGCTTGGATGGGACAGGGTATTACGAGCAGTACTTC. Its translation is CASSLDGTGYYEQYF.